The clone carrying this T cell receptor beta chain was recorded only once. Its antigen is not identified. These data come from a study of OX40 agonist ivuxolimab in advanced cancers. Overall study: Three patients got partial responses; one had hepatocellular carcinoma and two had cutaneous melanoma. Study-wide points: At 0.1 to 3.0 mg/kg, CD4+ and CD8+ blood T cells expanded clonally by week 6. Low normalized T-cell clonal expansion was also seen in some nonresponders.

Trimming removed 4 bases from V and 0 bases from J; junction bases left unmatched: 5. CDR1 and CDR2 from the germline V gene are LNHDA and SQIVND (reference sequence). The CDR3 totals 16 residues. The repertoire was sequenced with immunoSEQ multiplex PCR; TCRdb's copy has only in-frame clones and lacks some. Here the sample spans around 81,000 clones, roughly 90% being singletons. The sequence came from an adult with an advanced solid tumor such as melanoma, head and neck, liver or kidney cancer. Here the sequenced sample was CD4+ or CD8+ T cells sorted from blood, taken in a trial of the OX40 agonist ivuxolimab. The chain couples TRBV19 to TRBJ1-5, with 8 bases aligning to TRBD1. The CDR3 sequence is CASSTGQALSNQPQHF. For the CDR3, the DNA is TGTGCCAGTAGTACGGGACAGGCGCTTAGCAATCAGCCCCAGCATTTT.